The 10 T cell receptor beta chains given below trace back to one sample, sequenced in a study of cytomegalovirus exposure and HLA in healthy donors. Primers: 60 Vbeta forward and 13 Jbeta reverse. Assay used: immunoSEQ multiplex PCR; TCRdb lists only in-frame clones, some missing. The sample records 150,000 to 200,000 clones, about 77% being singletons. Sequenced input: PBMCs. These receptors all stem from a woman between 45 and 60 years old in good health and CMV-seronegative.

The J gene is TRBJ2-5, the V gene TRBV28, with a possible D match to TRBD1 (6 bases). The DNA end lines up better with TRBJ2-7; the J call may be wrong. CDR3 length equals 15 residues. CDR1 is MDHEN and CDR2 is SYDVKM in the germline V gene. The CDR3: CASSPSMGDTSEQYF. The CDR3 bases are TGTGCCAGCAGCCCGAGTATGGGGGACACGTCCGAGCAGTACTTC.

The chain couples TRBV28 to TRBJ2-7; 8 bases agree with TRBD1. Germline-derived CDR1 and CDR2 are MDHEN and SYDVKM. V lost 4 bases and J lost 3; bases outside the gene matches: 8. The CDR3 runs to 15 residues. The CDR3 DNA sequence: TGTGCCAGCAGTTCCCCGGGACAGGCCCTCTACGAGCAGTACTTC. It encodes CASSSPGQALYEQYF.

This chain joins TRBV18 and TRBJ2-3; D might be TRBD2 (6 bases). CDR3 length: 18 residues. CDR1 and CDR2 from the germline V gene are KGHSH and LQKENI. The V and J ends lost 2 bases and 4 bases respectively, with 22 bases between them. CDR3 protein: CASSPMRDFAPRADTQYF. The CDR3 DNA reads TGTGCCAGCTCACCAATGAGGGACTTTGCCCCCCGGGCAGATACGCAGTATTTT.

V and J are TRBV20-1 and TRBJ2-1, with a tentative D call TRBD2 (6 bases). Trimming shortened V by 0 bases and J by 15 bases, and 12 bases separated the two germline ends. The germline V gene encodes CDR1 DFQATT and CDR2 SNEGSKA (reference sequence). The CDR3 runs 11 residues. The CDR3 is CSAREGGMGFF. The CDR3, as DNA: TGCAGTGCTAGAGAAGGCGGGATGGGGTTCTTC.

This clone was seen just once. The V call is TRBV29-1, the J call TRBJ2-6, with D possibly TRBD1 on 6 matching bases. V shed 5 bases and J shed 0 bases, with 11 bases lying between them. Germline CDR1 SQVTM, CDR2 ANQGSEA. The CDR3 sequence is 15 residues long. CDR3 sequence reads: CSVSQGNSGANVLTF. The CDR3 DNA sequence: TGCAGCGTTTCCCAGGGGAACTCTGGGGCCAACGTCCTGACTTTC. The full variable domain, in which reference TRBV29-1 and TRBJ2-6 provide the parts outside the CDR3, is SAVISQKPSRDICQRGTSLTIQCQVDSQVTMMFWYRQQPGQSLTLIATANQGSEATYESGFVIDKFPISRPNLTFSTLTVSNMSPEDSSIYLCSVSQGNSGANVLTFGAGSRLTVL.

The rearrangement joins TRBV9 to TRBJ2-3, with 8 bases lining up with TRBD2. CDR3 length: 17 amino acids. J gave up 3 bases and V 4 bases, and 13 bases lay outside the gene matches. Germline-derived CDR1 and CDR2 are SGDLS and YYNGEE. CDR3 residues: CASSPPRAGGRTDTQYF. CDR3 in DNA: TGTGCCAGCAGCCCACCTAGGGCGGGAGGACGGACAGATACGCAGTATTTT.

This chain connects TRBV19 to TRBJ2-1, with 8 bases matching TRBD2. Germline assignment: CDR1 LNHDA and CDR2 SQIVND (reference sequence). This CDR3 has 16 amino acids. The ends lost 7 bases at V and 3 bases at J; junction bases unmatched: 11. CDR3 region: CASTKGSGGRYNEQFF. The CDR3 bases are TGTGCCAGTACCAAGGGGTCGGGAGGGCGCTACAATGAGCAGTTCTTC. Combining the CDR3 with reference TRBV19 and TRBJ2-1 gives the whole variable domain DGGITQSPKYLFRKEGQNVTLSCEQNLNHDAMYWYRQDPGQGLRLIYYSQIVNDFQKGDIAEGYSVSREKKESFPLTVTSAQKNPTAFYLCASTKGSGGRYNEQFFGPGTRLTVL.

The chain carries TRBV4-3 and TRBJ1-5; 7 bases line up with TRBD1. From germline, CDR1 is LGHNA and CDR2 YSLEER. Trimming cost V 0 bases and J 5 bases; bases outside gene matches: 4. The CDR3 sequence is 15 residues long. In nucleotides, the CDR3 is TGCGCCAGCAGCCAAGAGACAGGGACTTATCAGCCCCAGCATTTT. Translation: CASSQETGTYQPQHF.

Worth noting for this clone: This specimen includes other DNA sequences encoding the same CDR3. The rearrangement uses TRBV5-1 and TRBJ1-1; a possible D gene is TRBD1 (5 bases). The CDR3 runs to 13 residues. Deletions cut 0 bases from V and 3 bases from J, with 6 bases between. Germline V gives CDR1 SGHRS, CDR2 YFSETQ. CDR3 bases: TGCGCCAGCAGCTTGGTAGGGGACACTGAAGCTTTCTTT. Its translation is CASSLVGDTEAFF.

In this sample, this clone turned up once. The chain couples TRBV20-1 to TRBJ1-5; D is undetermined. V dropped 3 bases and J dropped 9 bases, with 9 bases sitting between them. The germline gives CDR1 DFQATT, CDR2 SNEGSKA (reference sequence). This CDR3 has 11 residues. The CDR3 reads CSASPSGPQHF. CDR3 bases: TGCAGTGCTAGCCCCAGTGGGCCCCAGCATTTT.